These 14 T cell receptor beta chains were sequenced from one sample in a study of tissue T cells after allogeneic stem cell transplantation. Time point reported: mouse harvest day 7 after allogeneic transplant. The graft held 10^6 splenic CD5+ T cells and 10^7 T-cell-depleted bone marrow cells. This table comes from immunoSEQ multiplex PCR, and its TCRdb copy is limited to in-frame clones, with some not included. The profile shows 3,900 or so clones, roughly 50% of them singletons. The sample was lymph node tissue. Receptor source: a female BALB/c mouse given C57BL/6 T cells with graft-versus-host disease after an allogeneic hematopoietic cell transplant.

Concerning this clone: The genes and germline here are from mouse. The read halts 1 residue ahead of the CDR3 end, with the missing end drawn from the germline J gene. The chain is built from TRBV3 and TRBJ2-7; 10 bases map to TRBD2. Trimming took 1 base from V and 6 from J; bases not matched to a gene: 3. The germline V gene has CDR1 SNHLY and CDR2 FYNGKV (reference sequence). The CDR3 length is 14 residues. This CDR3 is CASSLGWGGVEQYF. The DNA read from the CDR3 is TGTGCCAGCAGCTTAGGCTGGGGGGGCGTTGAACAGTAC.

For this clone: Genes and germline come from the mouse. The read stops 1 residue short of the end of the CDR3; the missing end is completed from the germline J gene. J is TRBJ1-5 and V is TRBV1; D may be TRBD1 (6 bases). The CDR3 contains 13 residues. Per the germline V gene, CDR1 is NSQYPW and CDR2 is LRSPGD (reference sequence). V dropped 4 bases and J dropped 2 bases, with 6 bases sitting between them. The CDR3 spells CTCSEGDNQAPLF. The CDR3 bases that were read are TGCACCTGCAGTGAGGGGGACAACCAGGCTCCGCTT.

Turning to this clone: These gene names are mouse names. The observed sequence ends 1 residue before the CDR3 terminus, with the missing tail filled in from the germline J gene. The chain has TRBV12-2 and TRBJ1-4, with TRBD1 identical over 8 bases. The length of the CDR3 is 15 residues. J was trimmed by 6 bases and V by 0 bases; bases with no gene match: 5. Germline V gene data show CDR1 as SGHLS and CDR2 as HYDKME. CDR3 region: CASSLAQGADERLFF. The part of the CDR3 DNA that was read is TGTGCCAGCTCTCTCGCGCAGGGGGCGGACGAAAGATTATTT.

This clone qualifies as medium-sized (0.01 to 0.1%). The gene names given are mouse names. The read stops 1 residue short of the end of the CDR3; the missing end is completed from the germline J gene. The chain joins TRBV1 to TRBJ2-7; maybe TRBD2 (6 bases). Germline CDR1 and CDR2: NSQYPW and LRSPGD (reference sequence). V gave up 0 bases and J gave up 2 bases, with 11 bases separating them. The CDR3 contains 15 residues. The CDR3 region is CTCSAEGGRPYEQYF. The sequenced part of the CDR3 DNA is TGCACCTGCAGTGCAGAGGGGGGAAGGCCCTATGAACAGTAC. Filled out from reference TRBV1 and TRBJ2-7, the complete variable domain reads VTLLEQNPRWRLVPRGQAVNLRCILKNSQYPWMSWYQQDLQKQLQWLFTLRSPGDKEVKSLPGADYLATRVTDTELRLQVANMSQGRTLYCTCSAEGGRPYEQYFGPGTRLTVL.

As concerns this clone: Germline and genes here are mouse. Coverage ceases 1 residue before the CDR3 finishes, and the germline J gene fills in the end. This rearrangement joins TRBV4 to TRBJ2-4, with 14 bases fitting TRBD2. The CDR3 covers 14 residues. Looked up from germline, CDR1 is LGHDT and CDR2 is YNNKQL (reference sequence). J gave up 10 bases and V 5 bases, and 5 bases lay outside the gene matches. CDR3 DNA (partial): TGTGCCAGCAGCCGGGACTGGGGGGGCGACCCCTTGTAC. Protein: CASSRDWGGDPLY. The whole CDR3 protein reads CASSRDWGGDPLYF. The variable domain in full, with the rest retrieved from reference TRBV4 and TRBJ2-4, is ETAVFQTPNYHVTQVGNEVSFNCKQTLGHDTMYWYKQDSKKLLKIMFSYNNKQLIVNETVPRRFSPQSSDKAHLNLRIKSVEPEDSAVYLCASSRDWGGDPLYFGAGTRLSVL.

As to this clone: Mouse gene names and germline throughout. The missing CDR3 end, 1 residue past where the read stops, is filled in from the germline J gene. The rearrangement uses TRBV12-1 and TRBJ1-3; TRBD1 matches 8 bases. The CDR3 extends over 16 amino acids. In germline, CDR1 is SGHSN, CDR2 HYEKVE. The J segment lost 0 bases and the V segment lost 0 bases, leaving 3 bases of the junction unmatched. The CDR3 is CASSLAQGDSGNTLYF. The DNA read from the CDR3 is TGTGCCAGCTCTCTCGCACAGGGGGATTCTGGAAATACGCTCTAT. The entire variable domain, with the rest obtained from reference TRBV12-1 and TRBJ1-3, is as follows: DSGVVQSPRHIIKEKGGRSVLTCIPISGHSNVVWYQQTLGKELKFLIQHYEKVERDKGFLPSRFSVQQFDDYHSEMNMSALELEDSAMYFCASSLAQGDSGNTLYFGEGSRLIVV.

By sample share, this clone is large (0.1 to 1%). Genes and germline are mouse. The read halts 1 residue ahead of the CDR3 end, with the missing end drawn from the germline J gene. The chain recombines TRBV13-2 with TRBJ1-3, with D unresolved. The CDR3 consists of 10 residues. Germline V gene sequence: CDR1 NNHNN, CDR2 SYGAGS (reference sequence). V lost 6 bases to trimming and J lost 2 bases, with 0 bases between them. CDR3 in amino acids: CASAGNTLYF. CDR3 DNA, as far as it was read: TGTGCCAGCGCTGGAAATACGCTCTAT.

As concerns this clone: The gene names given are mouse names. The read ends 1 residue shy of where the CDR3 ends; the end is completed using the germline J gene. This sequence joins TRBV26 and TRBJ2-7; D unresolved. This CDR3 has 13 amino acids. Germline V gene sequence: CDR1 KGHPV, CDR2 FQNQEV (reference sequence). V gave up 4 bases and J gave up 0 bases, with 7 bases separating them. CDR3 sequence: CASSRSGSYEQYF. The DNA read from the CDR3 is TGTGCCAGCAGTCGAAGTGGCTCCTATGAACAGTAC.

Worth noting for this clone: The gene symbols are mouse symbols. The read stops 1 residue short of the end of the CDR3; the missing end is completed from the germline J gene. This rearrangement joins TRBV26 to TRBJ1-1; TRBD1 aligns across 7 bases. J gave up 4 bases and V 10 bases, and 9 bases lay outside the gene matches. Per the germline V gene, CDR1 is KGHPV and CDR2 is FQNQEV (reference sequence). There are 13 residues in the CDR3. The CDR3 protein is CANSRDRSTEVFF. CDR3 DNA (partial): TGTGCCAACAGCCGGGACAGATCCACAGAAGTCTTC. The entire variable domain, with the rest obtained from reference TRBV26 and TRBJ1-1, is as follows: NSKVIQTPRYLVKGQGQKAKMRCIPEKGHPVVFWYQQNKNNEFKFLINFQNQEVLQQIDMTEKRFSAECPSNSPCSLEIQSSEAGDSALYLCANSRDRSTEVFFGKGTRLTVV.

This clone was counted between two and nine times. The gene names here belong to mouse. With the read ending 1 residue before the CDR3 end, the germline J gene is used to fill in that end. This chain links TRBV5 with TRBJ2-1; the match to TRBD1 covers 9 bases. The CDR3 has 15 residues. Per the germline V gene, CDR1 is LGHNA and CDR2 is YNLKQL (reference sequence). V lost 1 base, J lost 4 bases, and 2 bases stayed unmatched. The sequenced CDR3 bases are TGTGCCAGCAGCCAAGTAGGACAGGGGTATGCTGAGCAGTTC. Translated: CASSQVGQGYAEQF. The whole CDR3 is CASSQVGQGYAEQFF.

As to this clone: Mouse gene names apply. The part of the CDR3 DNA that was read is TGTGCCAGCAGCTCGGGACTGGGGCCCTATGAACAGTAC. Translation gives CASSSGLGPYEQY. The entire CDR3 reads CASSSGLGPYEQYF. The V call is TRBV3, the J call TRBJ2-7; 10 bases are a match to TRBD2. The DNA ends 1 residue before the CDR3 does, and the rest of the CDR3 is filled in from the germline J gene. The length of the CDR3 is 14 residues. CDR1 SNHLY and CDR2 FYNGKV come from the germline V gene (reference sequence). With V trimmed by 4 bases and J by 2 bases, 2 bases remained unmatched.

Worth noting for this clone: The genes are named according to mouse. The read falls 1 residue short of the CDR3 end, and the missing part is taken from the germline J gene. This chain links TRBV12-1 with TRBJ2-4, with a weak D call TRBD1 (6 bases). This CDR3 contains 13 residues. Between the trimmed V and J ends, which lost 0 bases and 3 bases, there was a span of 6 bases. Germline V gene sequence: CDR1 SGHSN, CDR2 HYEKVE. CDR3 DNA, as far as it was read: TGTGCCAGCTCTCTCGACAGGCAAAACACCTTGTAC. It yields the protein CASSLDRQNTLY. The CDR3 in full is CASSLDRQNTLYF.

With regard to this clone: Gene and germline names: mouse. The read terminates 1 residue before the CDR3 end, so the remaining end is supplied by the germline J gene. This chain joins TRBV3 and TRBJ2-3; D gene uncertain. This CDR3 spans 14 amino acids. The V gene's germline CDR1 is SNHLY and CDR2 FYNGKV (reference sequence). V was shortened by 0 bases and J by 3 bases, with 7 bases between the two germline ends. CDR3 DNA, as far as it was read: TGTGCCAGCAGCTTAGCGGGGAGGGCAGAAACGCTGTAT. It translates to CASSLAGRAETLY. The full CDR3 protein reads CASSLAGRAETLYF. The entire variable domain, with the rest obtained from reference TRBV3 and TRBJ2-3, is as follows: GPKVLQIPSHQIIDMGQMVTLNCDPVSNHLYFYWYKQILGQQMEFLVNFYNGKVMEKSKLFKDQFSVERPDGSYFTLKIQPTALEDSAVYFCASSLAGRAETLYFGSGTRLTVL.

On this clone itself: Gene names refer to mouse genes. The read comes to an end 1 residue before the CDR3 does, leaving the germline J gene to fill in the end. The V gene is TRBV29, the J gene TRBJ2-7; D is ambiguous. Deletions cut 4 bases from V and 6 bases from J, with 7 bases between. The CDR3 length is 11 residues. CDR1 is MSHET, CDR2 SYDVDS, per germline. The CDR3 loop is CASSSGFEQYF. The part of the CDR3 DNA that was read is TGTGCTAGCAGTTCAGGATTTGAACAGTAC.